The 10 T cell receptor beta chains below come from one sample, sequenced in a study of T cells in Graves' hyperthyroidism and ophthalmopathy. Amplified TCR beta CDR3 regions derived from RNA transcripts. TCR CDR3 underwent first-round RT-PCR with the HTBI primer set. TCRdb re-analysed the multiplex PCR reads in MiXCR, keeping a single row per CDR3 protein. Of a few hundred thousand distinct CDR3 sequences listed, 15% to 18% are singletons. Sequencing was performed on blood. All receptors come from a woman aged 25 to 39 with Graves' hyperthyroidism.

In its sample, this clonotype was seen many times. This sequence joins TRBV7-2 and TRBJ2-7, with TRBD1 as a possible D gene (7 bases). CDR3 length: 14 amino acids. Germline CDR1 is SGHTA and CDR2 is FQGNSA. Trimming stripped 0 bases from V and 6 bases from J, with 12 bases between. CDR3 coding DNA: TGTGCCAGCAGCTTAGCCTACAGGGGAGGCGAGCAGTACTTC. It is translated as CASSLAYRGGEQYF. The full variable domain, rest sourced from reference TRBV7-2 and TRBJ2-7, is GAGVSQSPSNKVTEKGKDVELRCDPISGHTALYWYRQSLGQGLEFLIYFQGNSAPDKSGLPSDRFSAERTGGSVSTLTIQRTQQEDSAVYLCASSLAYRGGEQYFGPGTRLTVT.

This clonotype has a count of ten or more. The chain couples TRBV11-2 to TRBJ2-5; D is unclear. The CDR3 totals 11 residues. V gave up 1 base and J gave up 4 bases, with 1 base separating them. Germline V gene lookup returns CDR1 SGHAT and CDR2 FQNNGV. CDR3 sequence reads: CASSLAETQYF. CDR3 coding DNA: TGTGCCAGCAGCTTAGCAGAGACCCAGTACTTC.

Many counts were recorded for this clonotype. The CDR3 nucleotides are TGTGCCAGCAGCTACGGGACGGCGAACACTGAAGCTTTCTTT. This translates into CASSYGTANTEAFF. This chain connects TRBV7-2 to TRBJ1-1; possible D gene TRBD1, 5 bases. Trimming cost V 4 bases and J 1 base, with 10 bases left between them. The CDR3 covers 14 residues. The germline V gene has CDR1 SGHTA and CDR2 FQGNSA.

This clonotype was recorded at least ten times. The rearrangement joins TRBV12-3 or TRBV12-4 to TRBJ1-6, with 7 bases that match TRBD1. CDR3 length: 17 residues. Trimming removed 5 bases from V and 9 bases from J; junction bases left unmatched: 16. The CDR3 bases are TGTGCCAGCAGTCCTAGCGCAGGGGGGGGCAGGCGTTCACCCCTCCACTTT. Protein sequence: CASSPSAGGGRRSPLHF.

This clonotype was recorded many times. For the CDR3, the DNA is TGTGCCAGCAGCAGGGCGGGCAATCAGCCCCAGCATTTT. Encoded protein: CASSRAGNQPQHF. V gene TRBV7-8 combines with J gene TRBJ1-5, with no clear D. The CDR3 sequence is 13 residues long. CDR1 and CDR2 (germline): SGHVS, FQNEAQ. Trimming shortened V by 5 bases and J by 2 bases, and 7 bases separated the two germline ends.

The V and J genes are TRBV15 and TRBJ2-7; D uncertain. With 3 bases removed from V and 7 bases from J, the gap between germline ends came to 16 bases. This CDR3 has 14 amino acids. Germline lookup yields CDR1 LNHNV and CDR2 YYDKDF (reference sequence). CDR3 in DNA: TGTGCCACCAGCAGGCAGAAACCAACTCATGAGCAGTACTTC. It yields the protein CATSRQKPTHEQYF.

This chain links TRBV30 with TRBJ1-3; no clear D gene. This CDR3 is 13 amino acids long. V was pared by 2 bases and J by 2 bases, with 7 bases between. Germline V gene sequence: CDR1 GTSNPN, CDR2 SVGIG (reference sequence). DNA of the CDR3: TGTGCCTGGAGTCAAGGACCTGGAAACACCATATATTTT. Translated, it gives CAWSQGPGNTIYF.

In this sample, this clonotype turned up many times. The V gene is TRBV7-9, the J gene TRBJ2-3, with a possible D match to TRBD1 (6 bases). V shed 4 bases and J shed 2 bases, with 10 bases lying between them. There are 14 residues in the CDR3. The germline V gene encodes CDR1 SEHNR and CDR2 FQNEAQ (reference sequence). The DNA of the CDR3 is TGTGCCAGCAGCTACAGGGATTCCACAGATACGCAGTATTTT. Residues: CASSYRDSTDTQYF.

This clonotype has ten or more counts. The CDR3 bases are TGTGCCAGCAGCTTATGGGGGGGGATCACTGAAGCTTTCTTT. Encoded protein: CASSLWGGITEAFF. This chain uses TRBV7-3 with TRBJ1-1, with D perhaps matching TRBD1 (5 bases). There are 14 residues in the CDR3. Germline loops: CDR1 SGHTA, CDR2 FQGTGA. With 2 bases removed from V and 4 bases from J, the gap between germline ends came to 11 bases.

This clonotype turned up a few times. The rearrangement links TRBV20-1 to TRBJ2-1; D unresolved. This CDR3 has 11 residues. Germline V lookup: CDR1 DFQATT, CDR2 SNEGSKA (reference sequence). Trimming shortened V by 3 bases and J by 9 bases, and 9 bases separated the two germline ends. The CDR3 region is CSARSWGEQFF. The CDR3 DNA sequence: TGCAGTGCTAGGAGTTGGGGTGAGCAGTTCTTC.